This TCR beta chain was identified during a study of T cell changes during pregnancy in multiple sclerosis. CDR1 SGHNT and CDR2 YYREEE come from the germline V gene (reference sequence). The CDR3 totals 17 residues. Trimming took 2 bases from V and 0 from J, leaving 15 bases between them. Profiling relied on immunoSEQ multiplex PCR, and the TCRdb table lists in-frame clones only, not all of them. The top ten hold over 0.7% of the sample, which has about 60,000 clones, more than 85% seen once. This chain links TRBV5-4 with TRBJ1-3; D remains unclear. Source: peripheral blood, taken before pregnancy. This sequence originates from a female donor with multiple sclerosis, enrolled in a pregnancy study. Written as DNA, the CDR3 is TGTGCCAGCAGCTTCAGAAAATCAGGCTCCTCTGGAAACACCATATATTTT. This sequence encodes CASSFRKSGSSGNTIYF.